Each of the 17 T cell receptor beta chains below was sequenced from the same sample in a study of metastatic and nonmetastatic thyroid tumors. No patient had received any treatment before thyroid surgery. With MiXCR, TCRdb called clones anew from the PCR reads. The sample contains about 39,000 clones, 9% to 14% of which appear only once. The material sequenced was blood. These receptors originate from a male donor with papillary thyroid cancer or a benign thyroid nodule (not recorded which). Some clones in this sample may be carry-over from other donors' samples.

CDR3 nucleotide sequence: TGCGCCAGCAGCTTGTGGGGCTCCACTGAAGCTTTCTTT. Its translation is CASSLWGSTEAFF. This chain connects TRBV5-1 to TRBJ1-1; D might be TRBD1 (5 bases). The CDR3 totals 13 residues. Germline V gives CDR1 SGHRS, CDR2 YFSETQ. The V end was cut by 1 base, the J end by 4 bases, with 8 bases between.

At least ten counts were recorded for this clone. The same CDR3 also results from other DNA sequences found in this sample. The chain combines TRBV30 with TRBJ1-2; D unclear. The length of the CDR3 is 14 residues. The V gene's germline CDR1 is GTSNPN and CDR2 SVGIG (reference sequence). The V end was cut by 2 bases, the J end by 7 bases, with 17 bases between. In DNA form, the CDR3 reads TGTGCCTGGAGTAAGGGCATGTTGTTGGGTGGCTACACCTTC. Amino acid sequence: CAWSKGMLLGGYTF.

This sequence joins TRBV11-2 and TRBJ2-7; D unresolved. Trimming took 2 bases from V and 9 from J, leaving 11 bases between them. Germline V gives CDR1 SGHAT, CDR2 FQNNGV. The CDR3 sequence is 12 residues long. CDR3 sequence reads: CASSLWDRRQYF. The CDR3 DNA reads as TGTGCCAGCAGCTTATGGGATAGGCGGCAGTACTTC.

This clone was seen at least ten times. This chain uses TRBV10-3 with TRBJ2-7; 10 bases line up with TRBD1. The germline V gene encodes CDR1 ENHRY and CDR2 SYGVKD. With 6 bases clipped from V and 5 bases from J, the junction kept 10 bases outside the gene matches. The CDR3 is made up of 15 amino acids. The CDR3: CAIRTSGQGFNEQYF. Written as DNA, the CDR3 is TGTGCCATCAGGACGTCGGGACAGGGGTTCAACGAGCAGTACTTC.

This clone was seen repeatedly, ten times or more. The chain is built from TRBV7-8 and TRBJ2-2, with 11 bases that match TRBD2. The V gene end was trimmed by 5 bases and the J gene end by 3 bases; junction bases not matched to a gene: 11. CDR1 and CDR2 (germline): SGHVS, FQNEAQ. The CDR3 runs to 18 residues. CDR3 DNA sequence: TGTGCCAGCAGCCAACTCCGCCGGGGACTAGCGGACACCGGGGAGCTGTTTTTT. Protein product: CASSQLRRGLADTGELFF.

This clone was counted between two and nine times. This chain links TRBV27 with TRBJ2-3; D gene uncertain. Germline CDR1 and CDR2: MNHEY and SMNVEV (reference sequence). The ends were cut back, 0 bases at V and 2 bases at J, with 6 bases in the middle. The CDR3 has 14 residues. The CDR3 is CASSLSSSTDTQYF. DNA for the CDR3: TGTGCCAGCAGTTTATCCTCTTCCACAGATACGCAGTATTTT.

This clone was found many times. The chain links TRBV7-9 to TRBJ2-7; 7 bases fit TRBD2. The J segment lost 4 bases and the V segment lost 2 bases, leaving 8 bases of the junction unmatched. Germline assignment: CDR1 SEHNR and CDR2 FQNEAQ (reference sequence). CDR3 length: 15 amino acids. DNA for the CDR3: TGTGCCAGCAGCTTACTTGAGCGGGAAGGGTACGAGCAGTACTTC. It is translated as CASSLLEREGYEQYF.

This clone appeared many times. The chain recombines TRBV18 with TRBJ2-7, with D perhaps matching TRBD2 (5 bases). V lost 3 bases to trimming and J lost 1 base, with 7 bases between them. Germline V CDR1 and CDR2: KGHSH, LQKENI. CDR3 length: 13 residues. The CDR3 protein is CASSPSGSYEQYF. The CDR3 DNA sequence: TGTGCCAGCTCACCGTCGGGATCCTACGAGCAGTACTTC.

This clone was counted only a few times. The junction shows a germline mismatch at one end, possibly a read error. The chain links TRBV6-2 or TRBV6-3 to TRBJ2-1; 9 bases are shared with TRBD2. This CDR3 is 16 amino acids long. Germline CDR1 reads MNHEY; CDR2 reads SVGEGT. CDR3 in amino acids: CASITWTSVIYNEHFF. Written as DNA, the CDR3 is TGTGCCAGCATTACCTGGACTAGCGTGATCTACAATGAGCATTTCTTC.

This clone was counted ten times or more. The CDR3 sequence: CASSQDPRTETNYGYTF. In DNA, the CDR3 is TGTGCCAGCAGCCAAGATCCTCGGACAGAGACTAACTATGGCTACACCTTC. The chain joins TRBV3-1 to TRBJ1-2, with a possible D match to TRBD1 (6 bases). Germline V gives CDR1 LGHDT, CDR2 YNNKEL (reference sequence). The CDR3 is 17 amino acids. V was shortened by 0 bases and J by 0 bases, with 14 bases between the two germline ends.

This clone showed up many times. The chain combines TRBV9 with TRBJ2-1; TRBD2 agrees at 10 bases. V lost 4 bases and J lost 8; bases outside the gene matches: 9. The CDR3 loop spans 15 amino acids. Germline V gene data show CDR1 as SGDLS and CDR2 as YYNGEE. The CDR3 is CASSPGGTSDYEQFF. The CDR3 region has the DNA TGTGCCAGCAGCCCCGGCGGGACTAGCGACTATGAGCAGTTCTTC.

This clone has at least ten counts. The gene calls are TRBV6-5 and TRBJ2-1; 8 bases match TRBD1. V lost 4 bases and J lost 9; bases outside the gene matches: 17. Germline CDR1 and CDR2: MNHEY and SVGAGI. The CDR3 has 17 residues. CDR3 nucleotides: TGTGCCAGCAGTTTCTTTTGGAGAGGTCAGGGGGCAGGTGAGCAGTTCTTC. Its translation: CASSFFWRGQGAGEQFF.

This clone has a count of ten or more. V gene TRBV4-1 combines with J gene TRBJ2-5; 15 bases are shared with TRBD2. Germline values: CDR1 MGHRA, CDR2 YSYEKL. This CDR3 contains 17 residues. J gave up 6 bases and V 4 bases, and 9 bases lay outside the gene matches. The CDR3 sequence is CASSRLGLAGGSKTQYF. The CDR3 region has the DNA TGCGCCAGCAGCCGGCTTGGACTAGCGGGAGGGTCGAAGACCCAGTACTTC.

The chain recombines TRBV6-1 with TRBJ2-2, with 7 bases matching TRBD1. The CDR3 is made up of 15 amino acids. The ends lost 7 bases at V and 4 bases at J; junction bases unmatched: 9. The germline gives CDR1 MNHNS, CDR2 SASEGT. CDR3 in amino acids: CASINRGLGTGELFF. CDR3 bases: TGTGCCAGCATTAACAGGGGTCTGGGCACCGGGGAGCTGTTTTTT.

This clone has at least ten counts. J is TRBJ1-2 and V is TRBV10-3, with 8 bases lining up with TRBD1. CDR1 ENHRY and CDR2 SYGVKD come from the germline V gene. CDR3 length: 14 amino acids. Trimming removed 4 bases from V and 5 bases from J; junction bases left unmatched: 6. CDR3 in amino acids: CAISGTGKIYGYTF. The DNA for the CDR3 is TGTGCCATCAGTGGGACAGGGAAGATTTATGGCTACACCTTC.

The table lists this clone with many counts. The V and J genes are TRBV28 and TRBJ2-1; 7 bases map to TRBD2. The germline V gene has CDR1 MDHEN and CDR2 SYDVKM. There are 15 residues in the CDR3. V was clipped by 6 bases and J by 3 bases; unmatched bases: 8. CDR3 coding DNA: TGTGCCAGCAGCCTGACTAGCCTGATCTACAATGAGCAGTTCTTC. It codes for CASSLTSLIYNEQFF.

Note on this clone: A much larger clone differs by one base, so this may be a read error. The chain has TRBV30 and TRBJ1-3; 7 bases agree with TRBD1. Germline loops: CDR1 GTSNPN, CDR2 SVGIG (reference sequence). The CDR3 runs 16 residues. V lost 3 bases and J lost 0; bases outside the gene matches: 8. The CDR3 nucleotides read TGTGCCTGGAGCGGGACAGTACACCTCTCTGGAAACACCATATATTTT. Amino acid sequence: CAWSGTVHLSGNTIYF.